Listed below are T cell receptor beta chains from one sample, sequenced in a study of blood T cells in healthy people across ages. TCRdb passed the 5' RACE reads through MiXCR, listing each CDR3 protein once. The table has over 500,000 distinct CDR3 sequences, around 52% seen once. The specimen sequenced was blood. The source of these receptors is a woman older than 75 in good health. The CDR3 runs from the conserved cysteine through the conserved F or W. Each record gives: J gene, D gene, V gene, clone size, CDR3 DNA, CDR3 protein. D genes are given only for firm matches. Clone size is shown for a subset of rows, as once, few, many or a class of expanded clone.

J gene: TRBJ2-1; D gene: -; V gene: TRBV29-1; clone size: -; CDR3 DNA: TGCAGCGTTGAGGCCCGAAGGACGTCCTTGGGGCAGTTCTTC; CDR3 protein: CSVEARRTSLGQFF
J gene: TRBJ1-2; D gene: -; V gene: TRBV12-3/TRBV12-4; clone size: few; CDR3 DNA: TGTGCCAGCAGTTTAGCGCAGGGAGGCGGTAACTATGGCTACACCTTC; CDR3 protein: CASSLAQGGGNYGYTF
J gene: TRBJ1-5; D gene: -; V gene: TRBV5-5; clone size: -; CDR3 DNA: TGTGCCAGCAGCCCCGGTGTGGTGGATCAGCCCCAGCATTTT; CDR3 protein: CASSPGVVDQPQHF
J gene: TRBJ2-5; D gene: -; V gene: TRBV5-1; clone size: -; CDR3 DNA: TGCGCCAGCAGCTTTATTTCCCGGGAGACCCAGTACTTC; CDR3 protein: CASSFISRETQYF
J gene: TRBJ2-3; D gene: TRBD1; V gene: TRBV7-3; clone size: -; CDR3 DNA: TGTGCCAGCAGCCGGGCCGGGACAGGGGGCACAGATACGCAGTATTTT; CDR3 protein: CASSRAGTGGTDTQYF
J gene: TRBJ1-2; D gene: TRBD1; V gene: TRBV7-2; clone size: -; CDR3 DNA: TGTGCCAGCAGCTTTAATAGTGCAGGGGGCTTATATGGCTACACCTTC; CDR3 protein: CASSFNSAGGLYGYTF
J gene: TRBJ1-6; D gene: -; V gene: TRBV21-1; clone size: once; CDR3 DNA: -; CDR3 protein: CASSKVWGQGAVYNSPLHF
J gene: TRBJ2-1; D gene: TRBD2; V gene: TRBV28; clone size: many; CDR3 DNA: TGTGCCAGCAGTTTCTTCGGACTAGCGGGAGGCCTAAAAGACAATGAGCAGTTCTTC; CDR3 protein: CASSFFGLAGGLKDNEQFF
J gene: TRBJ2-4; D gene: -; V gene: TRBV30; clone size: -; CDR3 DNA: TGTGCCTGGGGGACCAAAAACATTCAGTACTTC; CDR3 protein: CAWGTKNIQYF
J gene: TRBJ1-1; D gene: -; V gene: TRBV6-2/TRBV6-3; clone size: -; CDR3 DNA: TGTGCCAGCAGTTACACTCAAGGGGAGTCAGCCCAAGGCACTGAAGCTTTCTTT; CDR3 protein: CASSYTQGESAQGTEAFF
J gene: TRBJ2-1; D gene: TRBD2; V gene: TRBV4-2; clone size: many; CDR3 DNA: TGTGCCAGCAGCCAAGATCCGGGACTAGCCTATGAGCAGTTCTTC; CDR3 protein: CASSQDPGLAYEQFF
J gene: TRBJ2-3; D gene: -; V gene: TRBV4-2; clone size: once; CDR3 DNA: TGTGCCAGCAGCGCACATGGCGGTAGCACAGATACGCAGTATTTT; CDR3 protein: CASSAHGGSTDTQYF
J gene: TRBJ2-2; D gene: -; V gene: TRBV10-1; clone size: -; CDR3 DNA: TGCGCCAGCAGGGCGGAAATGAACACCGGGGAGCTGTTTTTT; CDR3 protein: CASRAEMNTGELFF
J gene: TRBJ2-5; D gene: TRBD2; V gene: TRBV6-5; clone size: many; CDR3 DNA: TGTGCCGTAAAGACTAGCGGTGCCGAGACCCAGTACTTC; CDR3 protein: CAVKTSGAETQYF
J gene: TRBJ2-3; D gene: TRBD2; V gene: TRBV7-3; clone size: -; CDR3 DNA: TGTGCCAGCAGCCCGGGACTAGCGGGGGGAGATACGCAGTATTTT; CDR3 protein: CASSPGLAGGDTQYF
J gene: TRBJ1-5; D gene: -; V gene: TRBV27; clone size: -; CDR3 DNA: TGTGCCAGCAGTTTAAGGGGGGCGAAGGAGCCCCAGCATTTT; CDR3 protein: CASSLRGAKEPQHF
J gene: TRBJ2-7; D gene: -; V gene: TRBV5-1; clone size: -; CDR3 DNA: TGCGCCAGCAGCTTAACAGGGATTGCCTACGAGCAGTACTTC; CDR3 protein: CASSLTGIAYEQYF
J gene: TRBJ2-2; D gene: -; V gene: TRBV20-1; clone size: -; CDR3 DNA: TGCAGTGCTAGAGGAACAGCAAACACCGGGGAGCTGTTTTTT; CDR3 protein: CSARGTANTGELFF
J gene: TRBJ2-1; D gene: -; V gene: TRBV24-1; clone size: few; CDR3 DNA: TGTGCCACCAGGCGCGATGCCTACAATGAGCAGTTCTTC; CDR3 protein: CATRRDAYNEQFF
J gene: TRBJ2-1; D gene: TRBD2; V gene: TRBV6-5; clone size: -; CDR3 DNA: TGTGCCAGCAGTTACTCGAGGCGGGGGGCTTGGAACGAGCAGTTCTTC; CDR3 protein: CASSYSRRGAWNEQFF
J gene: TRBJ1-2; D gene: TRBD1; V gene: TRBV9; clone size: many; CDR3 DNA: TGTGCCAGCAGCGCACACGGACAGGCAAACTATGGCTACACCTTC; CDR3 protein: CASSAHGQANYGYTF
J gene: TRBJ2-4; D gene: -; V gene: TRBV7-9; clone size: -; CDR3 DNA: TGTGCCAGCAGCCTAGACTCTGGCGGAAGAAACATTCAGTACTTC; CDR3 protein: CASSLDSGGRNIQYF
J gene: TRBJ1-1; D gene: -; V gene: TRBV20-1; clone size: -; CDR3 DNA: TGCAGTGCTCCCGCAGGGCGGGTCACTGAAGCTTTCTTT; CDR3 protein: CSAPAGRVTEAFF
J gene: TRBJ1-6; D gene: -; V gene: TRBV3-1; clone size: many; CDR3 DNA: TGTGCCAGCAGCCCCGGGGTGTACAATTCACCCCTCCACTTT; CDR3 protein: CASSPGVYNSPLHF
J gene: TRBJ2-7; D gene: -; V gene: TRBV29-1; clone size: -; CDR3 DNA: TGCAGCGTTGGGGCAGATCGCTACGAGCAGTACTTC; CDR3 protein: CSVGADRYEQYF
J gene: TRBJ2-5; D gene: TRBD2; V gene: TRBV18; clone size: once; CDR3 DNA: TGTGCCAGCTCACCACGTTTACGAGCGGGAGGAGAGACCCAGTACTTC; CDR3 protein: CASSPRLRAGGETQYF
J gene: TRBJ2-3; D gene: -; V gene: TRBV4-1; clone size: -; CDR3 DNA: TGCGCCAGCAGAAAGAGGGCCGGGGGGCCAGATACGCAGTATTTT; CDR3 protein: CASRKRAGGPDTQYF
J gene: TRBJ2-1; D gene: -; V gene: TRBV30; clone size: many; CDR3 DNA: TGTGCCTGCTCTAGCGCTCACGGCAATGAGCAGTTCTTC; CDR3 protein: CACSSAHGNEQFF
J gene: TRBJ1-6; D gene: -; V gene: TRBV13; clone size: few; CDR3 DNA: TGTGCCAGCAGCTCACAGGGAAGCTCCTATAATTCACCCCTCCACTTT; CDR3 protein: CASSSQGSSYNSPLHF
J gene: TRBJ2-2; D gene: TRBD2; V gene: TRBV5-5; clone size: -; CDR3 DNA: TGTGCCAGCAGCTTCGTCCCTGGACTAGTCACCGGGGAGCTGTTTTTT; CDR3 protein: CASSFVPGLVTGELFF
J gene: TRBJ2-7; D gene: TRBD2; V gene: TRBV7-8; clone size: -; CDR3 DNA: TGTGCCAGCAGCGGTCCGGGACTAGCGGGGCCATCCTACGAGCAGTACTTC; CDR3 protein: CASSGPGLAGPSYEQYF
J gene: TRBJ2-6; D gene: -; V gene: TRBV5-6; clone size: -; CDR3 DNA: TGTGCCAGCAACCCCTGGGTCTCTGGGGCCAACGTCCTGACTTTC; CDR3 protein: CASNPWVSGANVLTF
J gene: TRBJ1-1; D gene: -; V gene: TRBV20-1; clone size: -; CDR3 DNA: TGCAGTGCTAGAGATATCGGTCCTTACACTGAAGCTTTCTTT; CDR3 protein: CSARDIGPYTEAFF
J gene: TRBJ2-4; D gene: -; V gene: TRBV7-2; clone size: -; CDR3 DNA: TGTGCCAGCAGCTTAGTTAACCTAAACATTCAGTACTTC; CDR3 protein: CASSLVNLNIQYF
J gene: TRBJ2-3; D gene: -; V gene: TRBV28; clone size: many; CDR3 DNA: TGTGCCAGCACTCCGCCCGGTAGCGGCTTCGGAGGAGATACGCAGTATTTT; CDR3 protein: CASTPPGSGFGGDTQYF
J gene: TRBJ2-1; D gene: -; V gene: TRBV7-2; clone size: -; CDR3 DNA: TGTGCCAGCAGCGACCGGTATGAGCAGTTCTTC; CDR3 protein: CASSDRYEQFF
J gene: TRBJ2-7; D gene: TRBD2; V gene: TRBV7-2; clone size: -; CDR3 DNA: TGTGCCAGCACCTTAGCGGGCGCGTCCTACGAGCAGTACTTC; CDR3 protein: CASTLAGASYEQYF